These T cell receptor beta chains were read from a single sample in a study of T cells in Graves' hyperthyroidism and ophthalmopathy. Each CDR3 protein is one row after TCRdb ran MiXCR on the multiplex PCR reads. The repertoire consists of roughly 650,000 distinct CDR3 sequences, with about a sixth occurring once and the leading ten covering approximately 3.5%. The sample taken for sequencing was blood. These receptor sequences come from a woman between 40 and 55 years old with Graves' ophthalmopathy. The CDR3 runs from the conserved cysteine through the conserved F or W. The D gene is left open where the match is weak. Expanded clones get a size class; other rows say once, few or many, or leave the size out.

j_gene | abundance | v_gene | d_gene | len | CDR3aa | CDR3nt
TRBJ1-1 | many | TRBV6-1 | TRBD1 | 14 | CASSDRQGEAEAFF | TGTGCCAGCAGTGATCGACAGGGGGAGGCTGAAGCTTTCTTT
TRBJ2-7 | few | TRBV7-9 | TRBD1 | 13 | CASSFTGDHEQYF | TGTGCCAGCAGCTTTACAGGGGATCACGAGCAGTACTTC
TRBJ2-3 | NA | TRBV25-1 | NA | 15 | CASSELGGKGDTQYF | TGTGCCAGCAGTGAGCTGGGGGGCAAGGGCGATACGCAGTATTTT
TRBJ2-7 | NA | TRBV7-6 | TRBD2 | 16 | CASSLVERDPPYEQYF | TGTGCCAGCAGCTTGGTTGAGCGGGACCCCCCGTACGAGCAGTACTTC
TRBJ2-3 | many | TRBV5-1 | TRBD1 | 15 | CASSFGDRGTDTQYF | TGCGCCAGCAGCTTCGGGGACAGGGGGACAGATACGCAGTATTTT
TRBJ1-1 | many | TRBV10-3 | NA | 14 | CAIGQGMKGTEAFF | TGTGCCATCGGGCAGGGAATGAAGGGCACTGAAGCTTTCTTT
TRBJ1-1 | few | TRBV6-1 | TRBD1 | 12 | CASGKGQVEAFF | TGTGCCAGCGGCAAAGGACAGGTTGAAGCTTTCTTT
TRBJ2-2 | few | TRBV4-1 | NA | 19 | CASSRTPGLESANTGELFF | TGCGCCAGCAGCCGGACACCGGGTTTGGAATCCGCGAACACCGGGGAGCTGTTTTTT
TRBJ2-3 | many | TRBV2 | TRBD2 | 16 | CASTMTSGRVTDTQYF | TGTGCCAGCACCATGACTAGCGGGAGGGTCACAGATACGCAGTATTTT
TRBJ1-6 | NA | TRBV5-1 | NA | 14 | CASSLVVGNSPLHF | TGCGCCAGCAGCTTGGTGGTTGGTAATTCACCCCTCCACTTT